The 32 T cell receptor beta chains below were found in one sample sequenced in a study of glioma-infiltrating T cells after dendritic cell vaccination. This table comes from immunoSEQ multiplex PCR, and its TCRdb copy is limited to in-frame clones, with some not included. The sample shows 80,000 to 95,000 clones, under 90% of them seen only once. The sequencing used blood, collected before dendritic cell vaccination. These receptors were obtained from a human donor with glioblastoma.

The genes are TRBV11-3 and TRBJ2-5; weak D call: TRBD2 (5 bases). Germline lookup yields CDR1 SGHNT and CDR2 YENEEA. V lost 0 bases and J 2 bases, leaving 7 bases between the germline ends. The CDR3 covers 14 residues. The CDR3 bases are TGTGCCAGCAGCTTAGAATGGACTCAAGAGACCCAGTACTTC. Its translation: CASSLEWTQETQYF.

The DNA for the CDR3 is TGTGCCAGCAGCGGAGACAGGGCCAGGGAGCAGTACTTC. This translates into CASSGDRAREQYF. The chain combines TRBV7-2 with TRBJ2-7; TRBD1 matches 7 bases. Germline V gives CDR1 SGHTA, CDR2 FQGNSA. This CDR3 is built from 13 residues. The V segment lost 5 bases and the J segment 7 bases; nucleotides outside the gene matches: 8.

This rearrangement joins TRBV4-2 to TRBJ1-1; 11 positions match TRBD1. Per the germline V gene, CDR1 is LGHNA and CDR2 is YNFKEQ. The junction had 6 bases not matched to a gene; V was cut back by 3 bases and J by 6 bases. The CDR3 is 15 amino acids. The CDR3 sequence is CASSHAGQGDPEAFF. In nucleotides, the CDR3 is TGTGCCAGCAGCCACGCGGGACAGGGGGACCCTGAAGCTTTCTTT.

J is TRBJ1-2 and V is TRBV2; TRBD1 might be the D (6 bases). From germline, CDR1 is SNHLY and CDR2 FYNNEI. CDR3 size: 15 residues. The V end was cut by 0 bases, the J end by 2 bases, with 10 bases between. The chain's CDR3 is CASSEAQTGNYGYTF. Written as DNA, the CDR3 is TGTGCCAGCAGTGAAGCGCAAACAGGGAACTATGGCTACACCTTC.

The chain recombines TRBV7-2 with TRBJ2-7; 8 bases are shared with TRBD1. Trimming removed 5 bases from V and 3 bases from J; junction bases left unmatched: 15. CDR1 and CDR2 from the germline V gene are SGHTA and FQGNSA. This CDR3 is built from 17 residues. CDR3 sequence (DNA): TGTGCCAGCAGCCACACCTCGGACAGGGTAGTCCGCTACGAGCAGTACTTC. The encoded protein is CASSHTSDRVVRYEQYF.

The chain links TRBV7-2 to TRBJ2-7; D possibly corresponds to TRBD1 (5 bases). The CDR3 is 15 residues long. The germline V gene has CDR1 SGHTA and CDR2 FQGNSA. V lost 5 bases and J 2 bases, leaving 16 bases between the germline ends. The CDR3 DNA sequence: TGTGCCAGCAGCCCCAGGGTGGCCGATGCCTACGAGCAGTACTTC. Translating gives CASSPRVADAYEQYF.

The gene calls are TRBV19 and TRBJ2-2; 8 bases line up with TRBD1. The ends lost 7 bases at V and 4 bases at J; junction bases unmatched: 5. From germline, CDR1 is LNHDA and CDR2 SQIVND (reference sequence). The CDR3 runs 14 residues. CDR3 in DNA: TGTGCCAGTAATAACAGGGGGTTCACCGGGGAGCTGTTTTTT. It codes for CASNNRGFTGELFF.

This sequence joins TRBV9 and TRBJ2-3, with TRBD2 matching over 11 bases. Germline CDR1 reads SGDLS; CDR2 reads YYNGEE. The CDR3 has 16 amino acids. J lost 4 bases, V lost 3 bases, and 7 bases had no gene match. As DNA, the CDR3 is TGTGCCAGCAGCGCCACACTAGCGGGAGAGGCAGATACGCAGTATTTT. The encoded protein is CASSATLAGEADTQYF.

V usage is TRBV6-6 and J usage is TRBJ1-2, with TRBD1 matching over 7 bases. Germline V gene lookup returns CDR1 MNHNY and CDR2 SVGAGI (reference sequence). Trimming at V came to 7 bases and at J to 3 bases, leaving 2 bases not matched to a gene. The CDR3 consists of 12 residues. The CDR3 region has the DNA TGTGCCAGCAAAACAGGGGACTATGGCTACACCTTC. Translated, it gives CASKTGDYGYTF.

The CDR3, as DNA: TGCGCCAGCAGCATACAGGGGGCCAACACTGAAGCTTTCTTT. Amino acids: CASSIQGANTEAFF. The chain has TRBV5-1 and TRBJ1-1, with 9 bases that match TRBD1. V shed 4 bases and J 2 bases; nucleotides not matched to a gene: 3. This CDR3 region has 14 residues. The V gene's germline CDR1 is SGHRS and CDR2 YFSETQ. The full variable domain, its missing parts supplied by reference TRBV5-1 and TRBJ1-1, is KAGVTQTPRYLIKTRGQQVTLSCSPISGHRSVSWYQQTPGQGLQFLFEYFSETQRNKGNFPGRFSGRQFSNSRSEMNVSTLELGDSALYLCASSIQGANTEAFFGQGTRLTVV.

The chain is built from TRBV5-1 and TRBJ1-1; 7 nucleotides match TRBD1. The V gene's germline CDR1 is SGHRS and CDR2 YFSETQ. This CDR3 has 14 amino acids. V gave up 4 bases and J gave up 3 bases; unmatched junction bases: 6. The CDR3 coding sequence is TGCGCCAGCAGCCATAGGGGGCCGGACACTGAAGCTTTCTTT. Its translation is CASSHRGPDTEAFF.

The rearrangement joins TRBV7-2 to TRBJ2-1, with D perhaps TRBD2 (7 bases). Germline assignment: CDR1 SGHTA and CDR2 FQGNSA. Trimming took off 5 bases at V and 6 bases at J, with 8 bases between the two ends. The CDR3 is made up of 12 amino acids. CDR3 in DNA: TGTGCCAGCAGCCGGGGGGCCAATGAGCAGTTCTTC. The encoded protein is CASSRGANEQFF.

V is TRBV2 and J is TRBJ1-5, with D unclear. Trimming shortened V by 11 bases and J by 7 bases, and 15 bases separated the two germline ends. The CDR3 is made up of 12 amino acids. Per germline, CDR1 SNHLY and CDR2 FYNNEI. As DNA, the CDR3 is TGTGCCGTTTCCCGGCTGAGGCAGCCCCAGCATTTT. Translated: CAVSRLRQPQHF.

This clone was seen only once. The gene calls are TRBV5-6 and TRBJ1-2; perhaps TRBD1 as D (6 bases). The V gene lost 4 bases and the J gene lost 3 bases, with 13 bases spanning the gap. This CDR3 has 14 amino acids. The germline gives CDR1 SGHDT, CDR2 YYEEEE. CDR3 DNA: TGTGCCAGCAGCATCGACAGGTGGGACTATGGCTACACCTTC. Its translation: CASSIDRWDYGYTF.

V usage is TRBV18 and J usage is TRBJ1-6; 10 bases line up with TRBD1. This CDR3 contains 14 residues. The trim removed 3 bases at V and 7 bases at J, leaving 0 bases unmatched. Germline V gene lookup returns CDR1 KGHSH and CDR2 LQKENI. This CDR3 reads CASSPDRGNSPLHF. CDR3 sequence (DNA): TGTGCCAGCTCACCGGACAGGGGGAATTCACCCCTCCACTTT.

The chain is built from TRBV4-3 and TRBJ2-1, with 7 bases fitting TRBD1. Trimming took 8 bases from V and 9 from J; bases not matched to a gene: 10. CDR3 length: 13 amino acids. Germline CDR1 is LGHNA and CDR2 is YSLEER. The CDR3 DNA sequence: TGCGCCAGCCGATTGACAGGGTCGGCTGAGCAGTTCTTC. It is translated as CASRLTGSAEQFF.

This chain joins TRBV5-1 and TRBJ1-5; 7 bases fit TRBD1. V shed 4 bases, J shed 2 bases, and the junction held 9 bases outside the gene matches. The CDR3 is 16 residues long. Germline assignment: CDR1 SGHRS and CDR2 YFSETQ. The CDR3 bases are TGCGCCAGCAGCCCGGGAGGGGGCGGGGGCAATCAGCCCCAGCATTTT. Encoded protein: CASSPGGGGGNQPQHF.

The chain recombines TRBV7-9 with TRBJ1-2, with a tentative D call TRBD1 (5 bases). This CDR3 region has 13 residues. The germline V gene has CDR1 SEHNR and CDR2 FQNEAQ (reference sequence). The germline V and J ends were trimmed by 0 bases and 6 bases, with 8 bases remaining between them. DNA of the CDR3: TGTGCCAGCAGCTTAGCGGCAGGGAATGGCTACACCTTC. Amino acid sequence: CASSLAAGNGYTF. Combining the CDR3 with reference TRBV7-9 and TRBJ1-2 gives the whole variable domain DTGVSQNPRHKITKRGQNVTFRCDPISEHNRLYWYRQTLGQGPEFLTYFQNEAQLEKSRLLSDRFSAERPKGSFSTLEIQRTEQGDSAMYLCASSLAAGNGYTFGSGTRLTVV.

The chain uses TRBV6-5 and TRBJ2-1; 10 bases agree with TRBD1. V was pared by 6 bases and J by 7 bases, with 9 bases of the junction left unmatched. Germline CDR1 MNHEY, CDR2 SVGAGI. This CDR3 is built from 15 residues. Here the CDR3 DNA reads TGTGCCAGCAGGCAAAGGACAGGGGGTTGGAATGAGCAGTTCTTC. Translating it yields CASRQRTGGWNEQFF.

The chain is built from TRBV5-1 and TRBJ1-1; tentative D call: TRBD1 (6 bases). CDR1 and CDR2 (germline): SGHRS, YFSETQ. The V and J ends lost 3 bases and 0 bases respectively, with 9 bases between them. This CDR3 spans 14 amino acids. CDR3 sequence: CASSWSGVNTEAFF. In DNA form, the CDR3 reads TGCGCCAGCAGCTGGTCAGGGGTGAACACTGAAGCTTTCTTT.

V is TRBV7-2 and J is TRBJ1-1; 7 bases are shared with TRBD1. This CDR3 region has 13 residues. V shed 5 bases and J 3 bases; nucleotides not matched to a gene: 3. CDR1 and CDR2 from the germline V gene are SGHTA and FQGNSA. This CDR3 reads CASSTQGYTEAFF. The CDR3 DNA reads TGTGCCAGCAGCACACAGGGGTACACTGAAGCTTTCTTT.

The chain has TRBV6-6 and TRBJ2-1; TRBD1 agrees at 11 bases. J was trimmed by 5 bases and V by 4 bases; bases with no gene match: 1. The CDR3 spans 14 residues. Per the germline V gene, CDR1 is MNHNY and CDR2 is SVGAGI (reference sequence). The chain's CDR3 is CASSWTGGHNEQFF. The CDR3 DNA is TGTGCCAGCAGTTGGACAGGGGGCCACAATGAGCAGTTCTTC.

The chain combines TRBV30 with TRBJ2-1; D possibly corresponds to TRBD1 (8 bases). Germline CDR1 reads GTSNPN; CDR2 reads SVGIG (reference sequence). This CDR3 comprises 14 residues. V was shortened by 3 bases and J by 4 bases, with 13 bases between the two germline ends. The chain's CDR3 is CAWSDRGLYNEQFF. The CDR3 nucleotides read TGTGCCTGGAGCGACAGGGGACTATACAATGAGCAGTTCTTC.

This chain links TRBV2 with TRBJ2-5, with D tentatively TRBD2 (6 bases). V was pared by 11 bases and J by 5 bases, with 24 bases between. The CDR3 sequence is 15 residues long. CDR1 and CDR2 from the germline V gene are SNHLY and FYNNEI. CDR3 sequence reads: CAASPRGGSVETQYF. The CDR3 coding sequence is TGTGCCGCGTCCCCCCGAGGAGGGAGTGTGGAGACCCAGTACTTC.

This chain joins TRBV7-2 and TRBJ2-7; TRBD1 is a possible D gene (6 bases). This CDR3 comprises 15 residues. With 1 base removed from V and 2 bases from J, the gap between germline ends came to 12 bases. The V gene's germline CDR1 is SGHTA and CDR2 FQGNSA. CDR3 amino acids: CASSLGGTQPYEQYF. CDR3 sequence (DNA): TGTGCCAGCAGCTTAGGAGGGACACAACCCTACGAGCAGTACTTC.

This clone has only one observation. V gene TRBV11-3 combines with J gene TRBJ1-3, with TRBD1 matching 8 bases. Germline CDR1 SGHNT, CDR2 YENEEA. The length of the CDR3 is 16 residues. V lost 5 bases, J lost 3 bases, and 9 bases stayed unmatched. The CDR3 protein is CASSPNSRGLGNTIYF. The CDR3 DNA reads as TGTGCCAGCAGCCCAAACAGCAGGGGGCTTGGAAACACCATATATTTT.

The V gene is TRBV28, the J gene TRBJ2-1, with D maybe TRBD2 (6 bases). V lost 6 bases, J lost 8 bases, and 17 bases lay in between. The CDR3 is made up of 14 amino acids. Germline values: CDR1 MDHEN, CDR2 SYDVKM. CDR3 region: CASSPPGGRYEQFF. The CDR3 nucleotides read TGTGCCAGCAGCCCCCCCGGAGGGAGGTATGAGCAGTTCTTC.

The chain joins TRBV29-1 to TRBJ2-1; TRBD1 agrees at 8 bases. The germline V gene has CDR1 SQVTM and CDR2 ANQGSEA. The trim removed 7 bases at V and 8 bases at J, leaving 7 bases unmatched. This CDR3 has 12 residues. As DNA, the CDR3 is TGCAGCGCCTCAGGGGGCATGGATGAGCAGTTCTTC. This codes for CSASGGMDEQFF.

The chain carries TRBV19 and TRBJ1-1, with a possible D match to TRBD1 (6 bases). Trimming pared 9 bases from V and 7 bases from J, leaving 15 bases between. Germline V gene sequence: CDR1 LNHDA, CDR2 SQIVND (reference sequence). The CDR3 length is 12 residues. CDR3: CASIGGAVEAFF. CDR3 coding DNA: TGTGCCAGCATAGGGGGGGCCGTTGAAGCTTTCTTT.

The chain employs TRBV7-2 and TRBJ2-7; D is ambiguous. CDR3 length equals 13 residues. Trimming removed 5 bases at V and 3 bases at J, with 11 bases between. The germline V gene has CDR1 SGHTA and CDR2 FQGNSA. Here the CDR3 reads CASSTEAGYEQYF. The CDR3 coding sequence is TGTGCCAGCAGCACCGAGGCCGGCTACGAGCAGTACTTC.

This clone was detected a few times. This chain joins TRBV5-1 and TRBJ2-1; the D is unclear. The CDR3 sequence is 14 residues long. Per germline, CDR1 SGHRS and CDR2 YFSETQ. V was shortened by 8 bases and J by 2 bases, with 14 bases between the two germline ends. DNA of the CDR3: TGCGCCAGTAACGTAGGCACAGCCTACAATGAGCAGTTCTTC. Protein product: CASNVGTAYNEQFF.

The chain uses TRBV6-6 and TRBJ1-5; D possibly corresponds to TRBD1 (6 bases). Per germline, CDR1 MNHNY and CDR2 SVGAGI (reference sequence). The V end was cut by 7 bases, the J end by 0 bases, with 13 bases between. The CDR3 has 15 residues. This chain's CDR3 is CASTRDNYSNQPQHF. The CDR3 coding sequence is TGTGCCAGCACCCGGGACAACTATAGCAATCAGCCCCAGCATTTT.